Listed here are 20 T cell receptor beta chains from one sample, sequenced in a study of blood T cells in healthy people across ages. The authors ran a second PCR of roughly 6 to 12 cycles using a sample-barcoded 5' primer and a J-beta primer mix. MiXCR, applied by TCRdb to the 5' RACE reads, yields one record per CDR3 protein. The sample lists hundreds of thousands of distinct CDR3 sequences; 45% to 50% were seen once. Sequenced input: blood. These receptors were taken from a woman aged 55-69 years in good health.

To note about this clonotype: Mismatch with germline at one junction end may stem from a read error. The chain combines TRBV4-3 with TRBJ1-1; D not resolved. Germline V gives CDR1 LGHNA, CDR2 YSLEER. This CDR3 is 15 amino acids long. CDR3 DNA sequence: TGCTCCAGCAGCCAAGAGACCATCGGGGACACTGAAGCTTTCTTT. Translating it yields CSSSQETIGDTEAFF.

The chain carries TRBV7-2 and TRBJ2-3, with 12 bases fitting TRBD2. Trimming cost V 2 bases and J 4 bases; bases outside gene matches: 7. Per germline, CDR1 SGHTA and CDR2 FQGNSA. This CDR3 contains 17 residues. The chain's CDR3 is CASSLPSGRAFPDTQYF. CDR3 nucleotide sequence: TGTGCCAGCAGCTTACCTAGCGGGAGGGCCTTTCCAGATACGCAGTATTTT.

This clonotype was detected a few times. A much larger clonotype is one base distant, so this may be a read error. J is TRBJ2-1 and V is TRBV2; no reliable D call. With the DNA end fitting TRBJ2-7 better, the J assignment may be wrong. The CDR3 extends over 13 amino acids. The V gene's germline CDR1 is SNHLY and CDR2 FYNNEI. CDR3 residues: CASSENSYNEQYF. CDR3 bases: TGTGCCAGCAGTGAGAACTCCTACAATGAGCAGTACTTC.

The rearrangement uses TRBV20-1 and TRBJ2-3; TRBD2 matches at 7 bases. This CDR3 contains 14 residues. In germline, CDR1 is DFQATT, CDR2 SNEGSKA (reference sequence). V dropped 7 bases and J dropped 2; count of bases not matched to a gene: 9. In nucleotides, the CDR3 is TGCAGTGTCCCCGCGACTAGCTTCACAGATACGCAGTATTTT. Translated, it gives CSVPATSFTDTQYF.

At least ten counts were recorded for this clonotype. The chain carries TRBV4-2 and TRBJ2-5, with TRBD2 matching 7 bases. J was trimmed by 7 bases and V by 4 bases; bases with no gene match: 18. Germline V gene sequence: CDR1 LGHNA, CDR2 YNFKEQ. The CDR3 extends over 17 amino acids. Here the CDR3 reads CASSLEDIGLEKGTQYF. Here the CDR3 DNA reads TGTGCCAGCAGCCTCGAAGACATCGGACTAGAAAAAGGGACCCAGTACTTC.

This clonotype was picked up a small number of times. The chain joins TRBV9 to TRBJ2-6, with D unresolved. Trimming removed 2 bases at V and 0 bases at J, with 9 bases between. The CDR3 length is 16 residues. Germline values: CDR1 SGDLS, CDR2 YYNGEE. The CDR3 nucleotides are TGTGCCAGCAGCGTTGCGGCGAACTCTGGGGCCAACGTCCTGACTTTC. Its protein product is CASSVAANSGANVLTF.

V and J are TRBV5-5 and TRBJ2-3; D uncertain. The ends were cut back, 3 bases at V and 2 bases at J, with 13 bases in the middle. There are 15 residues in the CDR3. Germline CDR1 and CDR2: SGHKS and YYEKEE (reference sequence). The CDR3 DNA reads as TGTGCCAGCAGCTCAGGATGGCAGCCCACAGATACGCAGTATTTT. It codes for CASSSGWQPTDTQYF. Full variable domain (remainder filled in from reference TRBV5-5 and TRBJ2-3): DAGVTQSPTHLIKTRGQQVTLRCSPISGHKSVSWYQQVLGQGPQFIFQYYEKEERGRGNFPDRFSARQFPNYSSELNVNALLLGDSALYLCASSSGWQPTDTQYFGPGTRLTVL.

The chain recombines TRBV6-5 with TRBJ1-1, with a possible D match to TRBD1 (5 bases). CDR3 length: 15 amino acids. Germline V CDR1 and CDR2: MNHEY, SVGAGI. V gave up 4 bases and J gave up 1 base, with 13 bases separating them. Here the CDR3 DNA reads TGTGCCAGCAGTTGGCAGGGAACAGGGAACACTGAAGCTTTCTTT. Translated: CASSWQGTGNTEAFF.

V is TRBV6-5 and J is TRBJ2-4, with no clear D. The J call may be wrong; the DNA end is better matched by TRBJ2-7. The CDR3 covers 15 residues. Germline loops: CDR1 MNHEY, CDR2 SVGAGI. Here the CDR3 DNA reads TGTGCCAGCAGTTACGCGGCAGAGCAGTCCTACGAGCAGTACTTC. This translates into CASSYAAEQSYEQYF.

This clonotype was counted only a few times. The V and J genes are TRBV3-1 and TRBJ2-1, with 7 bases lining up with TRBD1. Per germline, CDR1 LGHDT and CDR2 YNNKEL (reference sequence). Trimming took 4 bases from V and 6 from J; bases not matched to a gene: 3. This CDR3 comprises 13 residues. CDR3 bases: TGTGCCAGCAGCCCCTCAGGGGGCAATGAGCAGTTCTTC. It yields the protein CASSPSGGNEQFF.

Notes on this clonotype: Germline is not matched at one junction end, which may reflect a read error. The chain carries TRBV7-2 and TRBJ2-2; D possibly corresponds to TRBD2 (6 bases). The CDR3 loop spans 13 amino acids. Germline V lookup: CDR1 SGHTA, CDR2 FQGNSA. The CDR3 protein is CASSFLNTGGLFF. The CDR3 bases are TGTGCCAGCAGCTTCCTGAACACCGGGGGGCTGTTTTTT.

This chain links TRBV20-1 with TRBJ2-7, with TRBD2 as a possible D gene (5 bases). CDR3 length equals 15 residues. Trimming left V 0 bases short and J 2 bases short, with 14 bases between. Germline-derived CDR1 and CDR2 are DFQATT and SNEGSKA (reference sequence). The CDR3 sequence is CSARDRDGPPYEQYF. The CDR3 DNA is TGCAGTGCTAGAGATCGGGATGGCCCACCCTACGAGCAGTACTTC.

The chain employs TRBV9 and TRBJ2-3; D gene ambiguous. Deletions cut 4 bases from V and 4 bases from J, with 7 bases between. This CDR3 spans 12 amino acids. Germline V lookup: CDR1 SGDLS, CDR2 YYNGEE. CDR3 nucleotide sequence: TGTGCCAGCAGCTCTTACGCAGATACGCAGTATTTT. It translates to CASSSYADTQYF.

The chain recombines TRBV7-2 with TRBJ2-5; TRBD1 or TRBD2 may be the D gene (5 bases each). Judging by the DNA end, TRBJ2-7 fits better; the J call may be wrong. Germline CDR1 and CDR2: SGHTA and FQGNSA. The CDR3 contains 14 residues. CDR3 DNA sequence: TGTGCCAGCAGCCTAAGACTGGGGGCCTACGAGCAGTACTTC. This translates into CASSLRLGAYEQYF.

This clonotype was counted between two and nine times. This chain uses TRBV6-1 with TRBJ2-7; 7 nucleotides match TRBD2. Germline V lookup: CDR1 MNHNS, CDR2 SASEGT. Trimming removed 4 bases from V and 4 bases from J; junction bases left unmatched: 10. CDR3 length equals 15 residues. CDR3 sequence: CASSGAGLGTYEQYF. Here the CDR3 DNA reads TGTGCCAGCAGTGGAGCGGGACTTGGAACTTACGAGCAGTACTTC.

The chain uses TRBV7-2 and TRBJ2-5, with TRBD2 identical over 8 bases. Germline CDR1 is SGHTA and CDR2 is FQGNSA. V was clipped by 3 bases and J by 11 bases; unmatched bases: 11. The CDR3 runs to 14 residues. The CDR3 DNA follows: TGTGCCAGCAGCTTTAGCGGGACTTACAATGAGCAGTACTTC. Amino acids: CASSFSGTYNEQYF.

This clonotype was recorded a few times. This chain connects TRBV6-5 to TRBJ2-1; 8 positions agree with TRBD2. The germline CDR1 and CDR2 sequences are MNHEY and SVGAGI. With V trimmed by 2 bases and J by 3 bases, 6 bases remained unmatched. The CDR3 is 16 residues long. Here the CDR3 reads CASSYTGLAGYNEQFF. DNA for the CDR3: TGTGCCAGCAGTTACACCGGACTAGCTGGCTACAATGAGCAGTTCTTC.

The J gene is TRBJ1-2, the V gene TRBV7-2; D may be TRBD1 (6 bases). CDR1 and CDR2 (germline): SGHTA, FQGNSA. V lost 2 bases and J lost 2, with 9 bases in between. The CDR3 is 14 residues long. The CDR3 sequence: CASSLRGENYGYTF. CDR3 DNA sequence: TGTGCCAGCAGCTTAAGGGGGGAAAACTATGGCTACACCTTC.

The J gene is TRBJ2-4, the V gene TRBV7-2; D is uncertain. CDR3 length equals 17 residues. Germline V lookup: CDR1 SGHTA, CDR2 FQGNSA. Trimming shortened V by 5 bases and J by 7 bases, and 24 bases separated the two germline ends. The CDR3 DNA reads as TGTGCCAGCAGCCTCGGACCCGTACAAAGCACCTCTAACATTCAGTACTTC. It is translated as CASSLGPVQSTSNIQYF.

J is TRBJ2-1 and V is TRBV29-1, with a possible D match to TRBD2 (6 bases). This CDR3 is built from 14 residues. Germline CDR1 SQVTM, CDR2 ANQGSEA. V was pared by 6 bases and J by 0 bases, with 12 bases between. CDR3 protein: CSVRGKLSYNEQFF. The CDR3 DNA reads TGCAGCGTCCGCGGGAAACTCTCCTACAATGAGCAGTTCTTC.